This T cell receptor (beta chain) was sequenced for a study of cytomegalovirus exposure and HLA in healthy donors. Vbeta (60) and Jbeta (13) primers were used in the PCR. Measured with immunoSEQ multiplex PCR; TCRdb has only the in-frame clones, and not every one. The top ten hold roughly 1.3% of the sample, which has tens of thousands of clones, over 75% seen once. This CDR3 has 12 residues. Germline CDR1 SQVTM, CDR2 ANQGSEA. V gave up 7 bases and J gave up 4 bases, with 13 bases separating them. The chain uses TRBV29-1 and TRBJ2-5, with D perhaps TRBD1 (6 bases). This sequence was found in a girl aged 2 to 10 in good health and CMV-seropositive. The source material was PBMCs. CDR3 nucleotide sequence: TGCAGCGGGGGGTGGGGGCGAGAGACCCAGTACTTC. Protein product: CSGGWGRETQYF.